This passage covers 4 T cell receptor beta chains from one sample sequenced in a study of shared clonotypes between healthy human individuals. Sequenced by immunoSEQ multiplex PCR; TCRdb stores in-frame clones only, minus some. Of roughly 1,000,000 clones in the sample, about 80% were seen once. Specimen: memory CD4+ T cells from PBMCs. Subset in this sample: CD45RA-negative fraction. These receptors originate from a man aged 18 to 29 in good health. Some clones in this sample may be carry-over from other donors' samples.

The chain is built from TRBV5-1 and TRBJ2-1, with 7 positions matching TRBD2. V gave up 0 bases and J gave up 3 bases; unmatched junction bases: 6. CDR1 SGHRS and CDR2 YFSETQ come from the germline V gene. The CDR3 has 16 residues. The CDR3 loop reads CASSLGGTTVYNEQFF. CDR3 coding DNA: TGCGCCAGCAGCTTGGGCGGGACTACCGTCTACAATGAGCAGTTCTTC.

The rearrangement joins TRBV18 to TRBJ1-5, with 11 positions matching TRBD1. CDR3 size: 17 residues. The germline V gene encodes CDR1 KGHSH and CDR2 LQKENI. The trim removed 2 bases at V and 4 bases at J, leaving 7 bases unmatched. The CDR3 reads CASSPNTGTGGNQPQHF. In nucleotides, the CDR3 is TGTGCCAGCTCACCAAATACCGGGACAGGGGGGAATCAGCCCCAGCATTTT.

The chain uses TRBV7-9 and TRBJ1-1; tentatively, D is TRBD1 (5 bases). V was cut by 5 bases and J by 4 bases, with 17 bases left in between. The CDR3 is 15 residues long. Per the germline V gene, CDR1 is SEHNR and CDR2 is FQNEAQ (reference sequence). CDR3 loop: CASSVLAPQGTEAFF. In nucleotides, the CDR3 is TGTGCCAGCAGCGTCCTCGCTCCCCAGGGCACTGAAGCTTTCTTT.

The V gene is TRBV4-2, the J gene TRBJ2-3; 7 bases agree with TRBD2. Trimming took 4 bases from V and 2 from J; bases not matched to a gene: 9. Germline V gives CDR1 LGHNA, CDR2 YNFKEQ. The CDR3 spans 16 residues. The CDR3 region has the DNA TGTGCCAGCAGCCCCTTAATTAGCGGGTTCACAGATACGCAGTATTTT. This codes for CASSPLISGFTDTQYF.